This TCR beta chain appears in the sequencing data of a study of T cells after posttransplantation cyclophosphamide. Notes on the study in general: Recipient CMV seropositivity and CMV reactivation strongly tracked TRB clonality. Tissue-infiltrating T cells from skin or gut overlapped little with blood T cells. Later post-transplant blood repertoires were often dominated by donor CD8+ memory clones.

Treatment was busulfan-fludarabine conditioning, a marrow graft, and cyclophosphamide on days +3 and +4. On this clone: Its antigen is still unknown.

Only in-frame clones appear in the TCRdb table, and some are missing; sequencing was by immunoSEQ multiplex PCR. The sample lists about 36,000 clones; around 80% were seen once. Germline loops: CDR1 SEHNR, CDR2 FQNEAQ (reference sequence). The CDR3 consists of 16 residues. The ends were cut back, 4 bases at V and 2 bases at J, with 18 bases in the middle. The starting material was CD4+ T cells sorted from blood, obtained 1,700 to 2,000 days after a stem cell transplant with posttransplant cyclophosphamide. This TCR derives from a female patient between 40 and 50 years old who received an allogeneic stem cell transplant from a related donor, was CMV-positive, and had no GVHD. These T cells may partly come from the graft donor. The rearrangement joins TRBV7-9 to TRBJ2-7; tentatively, D is TRBD2 (5 bases). CDR3 region: CASSSISIGVTYEQYF. The CDR3 nucleotides read TGTGCCAGCAGCTCCATCTCTATCGGGGTTACCTACGAGCAGTACTTC.